This T cell receptor beta chain was profiled in a study of shared clonotypes between healthy human individuals. The length of the CDR3 is 13 residues. Trimming took 5 bases from V and 3 from J, leaving 9 bases between them. CDR1 and CDR2 (germline): SGHTA, FQGTGA. The assay was immunoSEQ multiplex PCR, and TCRdb's table has in-frame clones only and misses some. The sample consists of 500,000 to 650,000 clones, just over 75% of them appearing once. In its sample, this clone was seen many times. The chain combines TRBV7-3 with TRBJ2-3, with D tentatively TRBD2 (6 bases). Sequenced material: PBMCs. The origin of this receptor is a woman aged 40 to 50 in good health. Some clones in this sample may be carry-over from other donors' samples. Written as DNA, the CDR3 is TGTGCCAGCAGCCCCCGGGGGACAGATACGCAGTATTTT. It is translated as CASSPRGTDTQYF.